The next 16 T cell receptor beta chains were all read from a single sample in a study of blood T cell repertoires in COVID-19. Sequenced by immunoSEQ multiplex PCR; TCRdb stores in-frame clones only, minus some. Here the sample spans a few hundred thousand clones, about 88% being singletons. Sequencing was carried out using PBMCs or T cells enriched from blood (not recorded which). Receptor source: a woman in her sixties who had recovered from COVID-19.

This chain connects TRBV6-6 to TRBJ1-1; TRBD1 is a possible D gene (6 bases). The V gene lost 5 bases and the J gene lost 3 bases, with 10 bases spanning the gap. The CDR3 spans 13 residues. Germline loops: CDR1 MNHNY, CDR2 SVGAGI (reference sequence). This chain's CDR3 is CASSLQGYTEAFF. The CDR3 DNA reads as TGTGCCAGCAGTCTACAGGGATACACTGAAGCTTTCTTT.

This clone was seen more than once but under ten times. The J gene is TRBJ2-5, the V gene TRBV5-1; 7 bases fit TRBD1. Germline V gene sequence: CDR1 SGHRS, CDR2 YFSETQ. The V segment lost 4 bases and the J segment 3 bases; nucleotides outside the gene matches: 3. The CDR3 sequence is 13 residues long. The DNA of the CDR3 is TGCGCCAGCAGCACCACAGGGGAAGAGACCCAGTACTTC. Encoded protein: CASSTTGEETQYF.

CDR3 sequence: CASSYREGGTLHF. CDR3 DNA: TGTGCCAGCAGTTACCGGGAGGGGGGGACCCTCCACTTT. This sequence joins TRBV6-5 and TRBJ1-6, with D tentatively TRBD1 (6 bases). Trimming took off 2 bases at V and 14 bases at J, with 13 bases between the two ends. Per germline, CDR1 MNHEY and CDR2 SVGAGI. The CDR3 loop spans 13 amino acids.

Note on this clone: The junction departs from germline at one end; a sequencing error may be responsible. In DNA, the CDR3 is TGCGCCAGCAGCTTGGCCATCGGAGAGTGGGGACTATTT. This sequence encodes CASSLAIGEWGLF. The chain combines TRBV5-1 with TRBJ1-1; a weak D match, TRBD1 (5 bases). Per the germline V gene, CDR1 is SGHRS and CDR2 is YFSETQ. This CDR3 is 13 amino acids long. Drawing the rest from reference TRBV5-1 and TRBJ1-1, the complete variable domain is KAGVTQTPRYLIKTRGQQVTLSCSPISGHRSVSWYQQTPGQGLQFLFEYFSETQRNKGNFPGRFSGRQFSNSRSEMNVSTLELGDSALYLCASSLAIGEWGLFGQGTRLTVV.

This chain joins TRBV28 and TRBJ2-1; TRBD1 agrees at 9 bases. This CDR3 is 14 amino acids long. CDR1 is MDHEN and CDR2 is SYDVKM in the germline V gene. With 6 bases clipped from V and 8 bases from J, the junction kept 8 bases outside the gene matches. For the CDR3, the DNA is TGTGCCAGCAGATCCGGGACAGGGTTCCATGAGCAGTTCTTC. The encoded protein is CASRSGTGFHEQFF.

The genes are TRBV3-1 (or the pseudogene TRBV3-2) and TRBJ2-3, with D tentatively TRBD1 (6 bases). The CDR3 runs to 11 residues. The V gene lost 7 bases and the J gene lost 8 bases, with 10 bases spanning the gap. Germline values: CDR1 LGHDT, CDR2 YNNKEL (reference sequence). This CDR3 is CASIKGGTQYF. The CDR3 DNA reads TGTGCCAGCATTAAAGGGGGTACGCAGTATTTT.

This clone was observed a few times. This chain connects TRBV28 to TRBJ2-7; tentatively, D is TRBD1 (6 bases). Trimming removed 6 bases at V and 3 bases at J, with 12 bases between. The germline V gene has CDR1 MDHEN and CDR2 SYDVKM. There are 13 residues in the CDR3. CDR3 nucleotides: TGTGCCAGCAGGCCCGGACAGAGCTACGAGCAGTACTTC. Translated: CASRPGQSYEQYF.

The chain carries TRBV5-1 and TRBJ2-7, with D hard to call. Per germline, CDR1 SGHRS and CDR2 YFSETQ. There are 16 residues in the CDR3. V was cut by 0 bases and J by 3 bases, with 16 bases left in between. The CDR3 region is CASSLDSAGGHYEQYF. CDR3 nucleotides: TGCGCCAGCAGCTTGGATTCTGCTGGCGGCCACTACGAGCAGTACTTC.

The chain links TRBV5-1 to TRBJ2-1; 7 nucleotides match TRBD1. This CDR3 contains 14 residues. J lost 6 bases, V lost 4 bases, and 7 bases had no gene match. The germline V gene encodes CDR1 SGHRS and CDR2 YFSETQ. The CDR3 sequence: CASSLRQGGNEQFF. In nucleotides, the CDR3 is TGCGCCAGCAGCCTACGACAGGGCGGCAATGAGCAGTTCTTC.

The gene calls are TRBV30 and TRBJ1-3; the D is unclear. The CDR3 runs to 14 residues. The germline V gene has CDR1 GTSNPN and CDR2 SVGIG (reference sequence). With 3 bases removed from V and 0 bases from J, the gap between germline ends came to 9 bases. The CDR3 sequence is CAWSASGSGNTIYF. Here the CDR3 DNA reads TGTGCCTGGAGCGCCTCGGGCTCTGGAAACACCATATATTTT. The entire variable domain, with the rest obtained from reference TRBV30 and TRBJ1-3, is as follows: SQTIHQWPATLVQPVGSPLSLECTVEGTSNPNLYWYRQAAGRGLQLLFYSVGIGQISSEVPQNLSASRPQDRQFILSSKKLLLSDSGFYLCAWSASGSGNTIYFGEGSWLTVV.

The chain combines TRBV19 with TRBJ1-5; tentative D call: TRBD1 (5 bases). The CDR3 extends over 18 amino acids. CDR1 is LNHDA, CDR2 SQIVND, per germline (reference sequence). V lost 4 bases to trimming and J lost 1 base, with 20 bases between them. The CDR3 nucleotides read TGTGCCAGTAGTACAAGGGGCTGGACCGTGGGGAGCAATCAGCCCCAGCATTTT. As protein: CASSTRGWTVGSNQPQHF.

V and J are TRBV4-1 and TRBJ2-1; 7 bases map to TRBD2. The CDR3 runs 13 residues. V was pared by 1 base and J by 8 bases, with 2 bases of the junction left unmatched. Per the germline V gene, CDR1 is MGHRA and CDR2 is YSYEKL. The CDR3 protein is CASSQVAGDEQFF. The CDR3, as DNA: TGCGCCAGCAGCCAAGTAGCGGGTGATGAGCAGTTCTTC.

V gene TRBV11-2 combines with J gene TRBJ2-7; the match to TRBD2 covers 10 bases. V shed 6 bases, J shed 4 bases, and the junction held 6 bases outside the gene matches. The germline CDR1 and CDR2 sequences are SGHAT and FQNNGV. This CDR3 is built from 14 residues. In DNA, the CDR3 is TGTGCCAGCAGTCTAGCAGCGGGGGGGTACGAGCAGTACTTC. Amino acid sequence: CASSLAAGGYEQYF.

In its sample, this clone was seen once. The rearrangement joins TRBV2 to TRBJ1-2, with 7 bases aligning to TRBD1. The J segment lost 0 bases and the V segment lost 3 bases, leaving 4 bases of the junction unmatched. The CDR3 has 15 amino acids. Looked up from germline, CDR1 is SNHLY and CDR2 is FYNNEI. CDR3 DNA: TGTGCCAGCAGTGATGGACAGGCAGCTAACTATGGCTACACCTTC. It yields the protein CASSDGQAANYGYTF.

Points on this clone: This sample includes further DNA sequences coding for the same CDR3. This sequence joins TRBV5-1 and TRBJ2-1, with a weak D call TRBD1 (6 bases). Germline-derived CDR1 and CDR2 are SGHRS and YFSETQ. The V and J ends lost 0 bases and 0 bases respectively, with 10 bases between them. There are 16 residues in the CDR3. The CDR3 nucleotides read TGCGCCAGCAGCTTGGCAATGGACAGCTCCTACAATGAGCAGTTCTTC. Translation gives CASSLAMDSSYNEQFF.

The chain carries TRBV27 and TRBJ2-5; 8 bases are shared with TRBD2. This CDR3 contains 17 residues. Germline CDR1 MNHEY, CDR2 SMNVEV (reference sequence). Trimming removed 8 bases from V and 2 bases from J; junction bases left unmatched: 16. The CDR3 sequence is CASAPGTGGIGQETQYF. In nucleotides, the CDR3 is TGTGCCAGCGCACCCGGGACGGGGGGGATAGGTCAAGAGACCCAGTACTTC.